One and the same sample provided the 28 T cell receptor beta chains below, sequenced in a study of cytomegalovirus exposure and HLA in healthy donors. PCR involved 60 Vbeta and 13 Jbeta primers. Clones were sequenced by immunoSEQ multiplex PCR, and TCRdb holds only the in-frame ones, with some missing. The profile shows some 120,000 clones, over 60% of them singletons. Source material: PBMCs. The source of these receptors is a woman aged 18 to 35 in good health and CMV-seropositive.

This chain uses TRBV7-9 with TRBJ1-2; 7 positions match TRBD1. CDR1 and CDR2 from the germline V gene are SEHNR and FQNEAQ (reference sequence). With 1 base clipped from V and 5 bases from J, the junction kept 7 bases outside the gene matches. The CDR3 spans 15 residues. In DNA, the CDR3 is TGTGCCAGCAGCTTAGGAAAGGGGGCAGGATATGGCTACACCTTC. Amino acids: CASSLGKGAGYGYTF. Full variable domain (outside the CDR3, taken from reference TRBV7-9 and TRBJ1-2): DTGVSQNPRHKITKRGQNVTFRCDPISEHNRLYWYRQTLGQGPEFLTYFQNEAQLEKSRLLSDRFSAERPKGSFSTLEIQRTEQGDSAMYLCASSLGKGAGYGYTFGSGTRLTVV.

This chain uses TRBV5-1 with TRBJ2-6, with D perhaps matching TRBD1 (6 bases). Trimming took 0 bases from V and 4 from J, leaving 17 bases between them. This CDR3 is built from 18 residues. The germline V gene has CDR1 SGHRS and CDR2 YFSETQ. The CDR3 is CASSLEGPGAFGANVLTF. CDR3 coding DNA: TGCGCCAGCAGCTTGGAGGGGCCAGGGGCCTTCGGGGCCAACGTCCTGACTTTC.

This sequence joins TRBV4-1 and TRBJ2-5, with 11 bases matching TRBD1. V lost 1 base, J lost 4 bases, and 5 bases stayed unmatched. This CDR3 is 16 amino acids long. Germline V gives CDR1 MGHRA, CDR2 YSYEKL. CDR3 in amino acids: CASSQGDRGFGETQYF. DNA for the CDR3: TGCGCCAGCAGCCAAGGGGACAGGGGGTTCGGAGAGACCCAGTACTTC.

This sequence joins TRBV6-1 and TRBJ2-7; 14 bases match TRBD2. This CDR3 is built from 22 residues. CDR1 is MNHNS, CDR2 SASEGT, per germline. The J segment lost 5 bases and the V segment lost 2 bases, leaving 23 bases of the junction unmatched. The CDR3 sequence is CASSERGKLYPGTSGSWDEQYF. The DNA for the CDR3 is TGTGCCAGCAGTGAAAGGGGGAAGCTGTACCCCGGGACTAGCGGGAGTTGGGACGAGCAGTACTTC.

This clone appeared a few times. The chain carries TRBV5-4 and TRBJ2-3; D possibly corresponds to TRBD2 (5 bases). Germline CDR1 and CDR2: SGHNT and YYREEE (reference sequence). Trimming removed 1 base from V and 4 bases from J, with 10 bases in between. This CDR3 region has 14 residues. In nucleotides, the CDR3 is TGTGCCAGCAGCTTGAGAGGGATATCAGATACGCAGTATTTT. Translating it yields CASSLRGISDTQYF.

This rearrangement joins TRBV14 to TRBJ2-2; D might be TRBD2 (5 bases). V lost 3 bases and J 8 bases, leaving 7 bases between the germline ends. The CDR3 consists of 12 residues. In germline, CDR1 is SGHDN, CDR2 FVKESK. As DNA, the CDR3 is TGTGCCAGCAGCCAGATAGCGGGGGAGCTGTTTTTT. Translated, it gives CASSQIAGELFF.

V and J are TRBV14 and TRBJ2-2; the match to TRBD2 covers 10 bases. Germline trimming cut 1 base from V and 4 bases from J; bases unmatched to any gene: 0. The V gene's germline CDR1 is SGHDN and CDR2 FVKESK. The CDR3 contains 15 residues. This CDR3 reads CASSQGLAGTGELFF. CDR3 nucleotide sequence: TGTGCCAGCAGCCAAGGACTAGCGGGCACCGGGGAGCTGTTTTTT.

The chain combines TRBV2 with TRBJ2-3; 7 nucleotides align to TRBD2. Germline loops: CDR1 SNHLY, CDR2 FYNNEI. The CDR3 is 15 residues long. The J segment lost 0 bases and the V segment lost 3 bases, leaving 3 bases of the junction unmatched. The CDR3 DNA reads as TGTGCCAGCAGTGAGGGTAGCGGGAGCACAGATACGCAGTATTTT. Protein: CASSEGSGSTDTQYF.

This chain uses TRBV9 with TRBJ2-2; possible D gene TRBD2, 5 bases. The V end was cut by 4 bases, the J end by 0 bases, with 7 bases between. Germline CDR1 and CDR2: SGDLS and YYNGEE. The CDR3 is 14 amino acids. CDR3 region: CASSRGPNTGELFF. CDR3 nucleotide sequence: TGTGCCAGCAGCCGGGGTCCGAACACCGGGGAGCTGTTTTTT.

The chain joins TRBV2 to TRBJ2-1; 7 bases fit TRBD1. Germline V lookup: CDR1 SNHLY, CDR2 FYNNEI. The junction had 7 bases not matched to a gene; V was cut back by 5 bases and J by 3 bases. CDR3 length equals 15 residues. CDR3 nucleotide sequence: TGTGCCAGCAGTATTGACAGGGTTGGCTACAATGAGCAGTTCTTC. Amino acids: CASSIDRVGYNEQFF.

V is TRBV28 and J is TRBJ1-1, with D tentatively TRBD1 (6 bases). The germline V and J ends were trimmed by 6 bases and 1 base, with 21 bases remaining between them. CDR3 length: 17 residues. Germline V lookup: CDR1 MDHEN, CDR2 SYDVKM. The chain's CDR3 is CASSEGVFGTRNTEAFF. CDR3 DNA: TGTGCCAGCAGCGAAGGAGTTTTCGGGACAAGGAACACTGAAGCTTTCTTT.

J is TRBJ2-1 and V is TRBV7-9; TRBD2 agrees at 7 bases. The junction had 9 bases not matched to a gene; V was cut back by 1 base and J by 9 bases. There are 15 residues in the CDR3. Germline V gene sequence: CDR1 SEHNR, CDR2 FQNEAQ (reference sequence). CDR3 protein: CASSLGRGRAGEQFF. CDR3 coding DNA: TGTGCCAGCAGCTTAGGACGGGGGAGGGCGGGTGAGCAGTTCTTC.

The gene calls are TRBV27 and TRBJ2-7; TRBD1 matches at 10 bases. The V gene end was trimmed by 4 bases and the J gene end by 2 bases; junction bases not matched to a gene: 2. CDR3 length: 14 amino acids. Looked up from germline, CDR1 is MNHEY and CDR2 is SMNVEV (reference sequence). In nucleotides, the CDR3 is TGTGCCAGCAGTTCCGGACAGGGGGCCTACGAGCAGTACTTC. Residues: CASSSGQGAYEQYF.

The V gene is TRBV13, the J gene TRBJ2-7, with TRBD1 identical over 11 bases. The germline CDR1 and CDR2 sequences are PRHDT and FYEKMQ (reference sequence). The CDR3 is made up of 14 amino acids. The V gene end was trimmed by 4 bases and the J gene end by 4 bases; junction bases not matched to a gene: 3. CDR3 amino acids: CASSSGQGAYEQYF. In DNA, the CDR3 is TGTGCCAGCAGCTCCGGACAGGGGGCATACGAGCAGTACTTC.

The chain has TRBV11-2 and TRBJ1-1; possibly TRBD1 for D (6 bases). Looked up from germline, CDR1 is SGHAT and CDR2 is FQNNGV. This CDR3 has 13 residues. Between the trimmed V and J ends, which lost 2 bases and 4 bases, there was a span of 8 bases. The CDR3 here is CASSLLDSTEAFF. CDR3 nucleotides: TGTGCCAGCAGCTTACTGGACAGCACTGAAGCTTTCTTT. Based on the CDR3 plus reference TRBV11-2 and TRBJ1-1, the full variable domain is EAGVAQSPRYKIIEKRQSVAFWCNPISGHATLYWYQQILGQGPKLLIQFQNNGVVDDSQLPKDRFSAERLKGVDSTLKIQPAKLEDSAVYLCASSLLDSTEAFFGQGTRLTVV.

The chain has TRBV6-1 and TRBJ1-4; D gene unclear. The germline gives CDR1 MNHNS, CDR2 SASEGT. Between the trimmed V and J ends, which lost 8 bases and 2 bases, there was a span of 15 bases. The CDR3 totals 15 residues. In DNA, the CDR3 is TGTGCCAGCCCCGGGAGGTGTTCGACTAATGAAAAACTGTTTTTT. It encodes CASPGRCSTNEKLFF.

This clone was seen only a few times. J is TRBJ1-2 and V is TRBV28; D remains unclear. CDR1 is MDHEN, CDR2 SYDVKM, per germline. The CDR3 covers 14 residues. V lost 6 bases and J lost 4, with 15 bases in between. The CDR3 nucleotides are TGTGCCAGCAGCGATCTCGGGGTTCTCTATGGCTACACCTTC. It encodes CASSDLGVLYGYTF.

The rearrangement joins TRBV10-3 to TRBJ2-1, with D maybe TRBD2 (7 bases). This CDR3 spans 18 amino acids. V was shortened by 2 bases and J by 8 bases, with 25 bases between the two germline ends. Germline CDR1 and CDR2: ENHRY and SYGVKD. CDR3 amino acids: CAISEEGVAGEHGDEQFF. In DNA, the CDR3 is TGTGCCATCAGTGAGGAGGGGGTGGCGGGAGAACACGGGGATGAGCAGTTCTTC.

The chain is built from TRBV7-9 and TRBJ1-2, with 8 bases that match TRBD1. CDR3 length: 12 residues. The germline V gene encodes CDR1 SEHNR and CDR2 FQNEAQ (reference sequence). V shed 5 bases and J 12 bases; nucleotides not matched to a gene: 8. The CDR3 spells CASSPDRGFNTF. The DNA of the CDR3 is TGTGCCAGCAGCCCCGACAGGGGATTTAACACCTTC.

This chain uses TRBV28 with TRBJ2-1, with TRBD2 matching over 9 bases. Germline V lookup: CDR1 MDHEN, CDR2 SYDVKM. Losses at the gene ends were 2 bases for V and 3 bases for J; bases not matched to a gene: 5. The CDR3 runs to 16 residues. CDR3 protein: CASSLASSGIYNEQFF. The CDR3 DNA is TGTGCCAGCAGTTTAGCCTCTAGCGGGATCTACAATGAGCAGTTCTTC.

The V call is TRBV5-1, the J call TRBJ2-1; 8 bases fit TRBD2. Trimming took 4 bases from V and 5 from J; bases not matched to a gene: 14. CDR1 is SGHRS and CDR2 is YFSETQ in the germline V gene. The CDR3 extends over 17 amino acids. This chain's CDR3 is CASSAGLPGLEHNEQFF. In nucleotides, the CDR3 is TGCGCCAGCAGCGCCGGACTACCGGGACTAGAGCACAATGAGCAGTTCTTC.

The rearrangement joins TRBV6-1 to TRBJ1-1, with TRBD1 as a possible D gene (6 bases). The CDR3 contains 19 residues. Per germline, CDR1 MNHNS and CDR2 SASEGT. V was shortened by 3 bases and J by 0 bases, with 23 bases between the two germline ends. CDR3 sequence: CASSDPRSQLGGLNTEAFF. The CDR3 nucleotides are TGTGCCAGCAGTGACCCTCGGTCCCAATTAGGGGGATTGAACACTGAAGCTTTCTTT.

V and J are TRBV4-2 and TRBJ1-1, with 7 bases identical to TRBD1. Germline V CDR1 and CDR2: LGHNA, YNFKEQ. J was trimmed by 1 base and V by 4 bases; bases with no gene match: 9. This CDR3 spans 16 amino acids. This CDR3 reads CASSPPRAGGNTEAFF. CDR3 DNA sequence: TGTGCCAGCAGCCCCCCCCGGGCAGGGGGGAACACTGAAGCTTTCTTT.

This clone occurred once. The J gene is TRBJ2-7, the V gene TRBV27; 11 positions agree with TRBD1. The CDR3 is 14 residues long. Germline assignment: CDR1 MNHEY and CDR2 SMNVEV (reference sequence). After removal of 5 bases from V and 6 bases from J, the junction contained 6 bases not matched to a gene. The CDR3 loop reads CASSPPGQGVEQYF. Here the CDR3 DNA reads TGTGCCAGCAGTCCCCCGGGACAGGGGGTCGAGCAGTACTTC.

This chain joins TRBV6-5 and TRBJ2-7, with D perhaps TRBD1 (6 bases). In germline, CDR1 is MNHEY, CDR2 SVGAGI. The CDR3 is 15 amino acids. Trimming removed 6 bases at V and 2 bases at J, with 17 bases between. DNA for the CDR3: TGTGCCAGCAGGCAAATACAGGGATACGCCTACGAGCAGTACTTC. This encodes CASRQIQGYAYEQYF.

The chain couples TRBV2 to TRBJ1-1; 7 bases fit TRBD1. The V and J ends lost 6 bases and 5 bases, in that order; junction bases with no gene match: 6. The CDR3 sequence is 13 residues long. Germline V gives CDR1 SNHLY, CDR2 FYNNEI. CDR3 in DNA: TGTGCCAGCAGGCAAACAGGGGTAACTGAAGCTTTCTTT. Translation: CASRQTGVTEAFF.

The chain carries TRBV25-1 and TRBJ1-2; D is possibly TRBD1 (6 bases). Looked up from germline, CDR1 is MGHDK and CDR2 is SYGVNS. The CDR3 has 12 amino acids. Deletions cut 3 bases from V and 14 bases from J, with 16 bases between. CDR3 bases: TGTGCCAGCAGTGAGCGCGACAGGAGGTATACCTTC. Its translation is CASSERDRRYTF.

CDR3 protein: CATSRTSGANVLTF. The CDR3 DNA is TGTGCCACCAGTCGAACTTCTGGGGCCAACGTCCTGACTTTC. The chain is built from TRBV15 and TRBJ2-6; D is ambiguous. V was clipped by 6 bases and J by 1 base, with 7 bases between them. Germline CDR1 is LNHNV and CDR2 is YYDKDF (reference sequence). This CDR3 is built from 14 residues. Combining the CDR3 with reference TRBV15 and TRBJ2-6 gives the whole variable domain DAMVIQNPRYQVTQFGKPVTLSCSQTLNHNVMYWYQQKSSQAPKLLFHYYDKDFNNEADTPDNFQSRRPNTSFCFLDIRSPGLGDTAMYLCATSRTSGANVLTFGAGSRLTVL.